This paragraph reports one T cell receptor (beta chain). What it binds is not known. The ends were cut back, 3 bases at V and 8 bases at J, with 11 bases in the middle. The germline gives CDR1 MDHEN, CDR2 SYDVKM. The CDR3 loop spans 13 amino acids. The sample originates from a study of regulatory T cells in long-lasting Graves disease. Study outcomes and limitations: Patients with persistent Graves' had lower TCR diversity than newly diagnosed patients. Persistent patients shared more public clonotypes (approximately 2,700) than newly diagnosed patients (about 1,000).

Relying on iRepertoire HTBI primers and Arm-PCR of CDR3 regions, the team built TCR beta libraries. Original handling: Across the samples, identification revealed 60 to 75 TRBV and over 12 TRBJ segments. One entry per CDR3 protein results from TCRdb running MiXCR on the multiplex PCR reads. TCRdb, not the original authors, processed these V and J calls. The table includes approximately 400,000 distinct CDR3 sequences, less than 25% detected once. Noted time point: persistent/refractory GD, antithyroid drugs over 5 years with positive TRAb. Researchers made the TCR library from RNA that was extracted from PBMCs.

The sequences come from peripheral blood mononuclear cells (PBMCs), collected when the disease was refractory, from a patient treated with antithyroid drugs. This sequence originates from a female donor with Graves disease. This rearrangement joins TRBV28 to TRBJ2-1; tentatively, D is TRBD1 (5 bases). Here the CDR3 reads CASSFRRVDEQFF. In DNA, the CDR3 is TGTGCCAGCAGTTTTCGCAGGGTGGATGAGCAGTTCTTC.